One sample yielded the 30 T cell receptor beta chains listed below, sequenced in a study of cytomegalovirus exposure and HLA in healthy donors. The primer mix had 60 Vbeta and 13 Jbeta primers. Produced via immunoSEQ multiplex PCR; TCRdb's table is partial and in-frame only. This table holds roughly 100,000 clones, about 75% found once. Sample: PBMCs. These receptors were taken from a man in his 60s in good health and CMV-seropositive.

Notes on this clone: The same CDR3 can be traced to other DNA sequences in this sample. V gene TRBV19 combines with J gene TRBJ1-5; D is ambiguous. The CDR3 is 13 amino acids. Germline V gene data show CDR1 as LNHDA and CDR2 as SQIVND (reference sequence). V lost 2 bases and J 1 base, leaving 3 bases between the germline ends. As DNA, the CDR3 is TGTGCCAGTAGTATACAAAGCAATCAGCCCCAGCATTTT. This gives the protein CASSIQSNQPQHF.

This chain uses TRBV7-2 with TRBJ2-5; TRBD1 matches 9 bases. The CDR3 extends over 15 amino acids. Germline CDR1 is SGHTA and CDR2 is FQGNSA. Unmatched junction bases numbered 7, after V lost 4 bases and J lost 4 bases. The CDR3 sequence: CASSSSGTGRETQYF. CDR3 DNA: TGTGCCAGCAGCTCCTCTGGGACAGGGCGAGAGACCCAGTACTTC.

The rearrangement links TRBV7-2 to TRBJ2-5; D is perhaps TRBD1 (7 bases). Near its end, the DNA agrees better with TRBJ2-7, so the J call may be wrong. This CDR3 contains 14 residues. The V gene's germline CDR1 is SGHTA and CDR2 FQGNSA. Written as DNA, the CDR3 is TGTGCCAGCGAGGTAACCAGGGGGACTTACGAGCAGTACTTC. Amino acid sequence: CASEVTRGTYEQYF.

The chain combines TRBV5-4 with TRBJ2-7; 11 bases agree with TRBD1. The length of the CDR3 is 15 residues. V shed 4 bases and J 6 bases; nucleotides not matched to a gene: 9. CDR1 is SGHNT, CDR2 YYREEE, per germline (reference sequence). Written as DNA, the CDR3 is TGTGCCAGCAGCGGGAGTGGGACAGGGGGACTCGAGCAGTACTTC. Translated: CASSGSGTGGLEQYF.

This clone has just one count. The chain links TRBV5-8 to TRBJ1-5; 8 bases line up with TRBD1. CDR3 length equals 15 residues. The germline gives CDR1 SGHTS, CDR2 YDEGEE. Germline trimming cut 0 bases from V and 7 bases from J; bases unmatched to any gene: 6. CDR3 residues: CASSLGDRTNQPQHF. The CDR3 DNA follows: TGTGCCAGCAGCTTGGGGGACAGGACGAACCAGCCCCAGCATTTT.

The genes are TRBV19 and TRBJ2-3; 8 bases are shared with TRBD2. There are 16 residues in the CDR3. Germline values: CDR1 LNHDA, CDR2 SQIVND (reference sequence). The V segment lost 3 bases and the J segment 0 bases; nucleotides outside the gene matches: 5. Here the CDR3 reads CASSIPRGGSTDTQYF. The DNA for the CDR3 is TGTGCCAGTAGTATCCCACGGGGGGGGAGCACAGATACGCAGTATTTT.

A few counts support this clone. The chain is built from TRBV6-1 and TRBJ2-7; 8 bases are shared with TRBD1. This CDR3 contains 14 residues. V lost 8 bases to trimming and J lost 5 bases; unmatched junction nucleotides: 11. CDR1 is MNHNS, CDR2 SASEGT, per germline. Written as DNA, the CDR3 is TGTGCCAGCGGTACGAGGACAGGGACCCACGAGCAGTACTTC. It specifies CASGTRTGTHEQYF.

This chain connects TRBV5-6 to TRBJ2-2, with 7 positions matching TRBD1. This CDR3 region has 16 residues. Germline assignment: CDR1 SGHDT and CDR2 YYEEEE. V gave up 2 bases and J gave up 0 bases; unmatched junction bases: 4. The CDR3 spells CASSLPGQPNTGELFF. In nucleotides, the CDR3 is TGTGCCAGCAGCTTACCGGGACAGCCGAACACCGGGGAGCTGTTTTTT.

The chain couples TRBV7-2 to TRBJ2-7; TRBD2 aligns across 9 bases. The CDR3 contains 14 residues. The trim removed 5 bases at V and 7 bases at J, leaving 9 bases unmatched. Germline CDR1 is SGHTA and CDR2 is FQGNSA. CDR3 residues: CASSQRGVKEEQYF. CDR3 coding DNA: TGTGCCAGCAGCCAGCGGGGGGTCAAGGAGGAGCAGTACTTC.

V usage is TRBV28 and J usage is TRBJ1-4, with 9 bases identical to TRBD1. Germline V gene lookup returns CDR1 MDHEN and CDR2 SYDVKM. CDR3 size: 14 residues. J gave up 11 bases and V 7 bases, and 11 bases lay outside the gene matches. CDR3 residues: CASTPGQGPGKLFF. The CDR3 region has the DNA TGTGCCAGCACCCCGGGACAGGGCCCTGGGAAACTGTTTTTT. Using reference TRBV28 and TRBJ1-4 for the parts outside the CDR3, the full variable domain is DVKVTQSSRYLVKRTGEKVFLECVQDMDHENMFWYRQDPGLGLRLIYFSYDVKMKEKGDIPEGYSVSREKKERFSLILESASTNQTSMYLCASTPGQGPGKLFFGSGTQLSVL.

The chain carries TRBV20-1 and TRBJ2-3; D is undetermined. There are 11 residues in the CDR3. The germline V gene has CDR1 DFQATT and CDR2 SNEGSKA (reference sequence). Trimming pared 5 bases from V and 4 bases from J, leaving 7 bases between. CDR3 residues: CSASQADTQYF. The CDR3, as DNA: TGCAGTGCTTCACAAGCAGATACGCAGTATTTT.

The chain recombines TRBV7-2 with TRBJ1-2; D gene ambiguous. The CDR3 length is 15 residues. V gave up 2 bases and J gave up 4 bases, with 14 bases separating them. CDR1 and CDR2 from the germline V gene are SGHTA and FQGNSA. The CDR3 protein is CASSLPSGVSYGYTF. CDR3 DNA sequence: TGTGCCAGCAGCTTACCCAGCGGGGTGAGCTATGGCTACACCTTC.

The rearrangement uses TRBV5-8 and TRBJ2-3; D is possibly TRBD1 (5 bases). This CDR3 is built from 16 residues. CDR1 is SGHTS and CDR2 is YDEGEE in the germline V gene. Trimming stripped 2 bases from V and 4 bases from J, with 17 bases between. This CDR3 is CASSFGGAVSSDTQYF. The CDR3 nucleotides are TGTGCCAGCAGCTTTGGTGGGGCAGTTAGTTCAGATACGCAGTATTTT. Complete variable domain (other parts from reference TRBV5-8 and TRBJ2-3): EAGVTQSPTHLIKTRGQQATLRCSPISGHTSVYWYQQALGLGLQFLLWYDEGEERNRGNFPPRFSGRQFPNYSSELNVNALELEDSALYLCASSFGGAVSSDTQYFGPGTRLTVL.

Of note for this clone: The junction shows a germline mismatch at one end, possibly a read error. Other DNA sequences in this specimen translate into the identical CDR3. The rearrangement links TRBV30 to TRBJ1-1; 10 bases fit TRBD1. The CDR3 contains 14 residues. The germline CDR1 and CDR2 sequences are GTSNPN and SVGIG (reference sequence). DNA of the CDR3: TGCGCCTGGAGTGGGACAGGGGTCTACACTGAAGCTTTCTTT. This sequence encodes CAWSGTGVYTEAFF.

The chain is built from TRBV18 and TRBJ1-5, with 8 bases that match TRBD1. The germline V gene encodes CDR1 KGHSH and CDR2 LQKENI. There are 16 residues in the CDR3. V shed 3 bases, J shed 7 bases, and the junction held 11 bases outside the gene matches. CDR3 amino acids: CASSPATGAVKQPQHF. DNA for the CDR3: TGTGCCAGCTCACCGGCGACAGGGGCGGTGAAACAGCCCCAGCATTTT.

This clone has only a few counts. This chain uses TRBV27 with TRBJ1-1; 7 bases are a match to TRBD1. Germline loops: CDR1 MNHEY, CDR2 SMNVEV (reference sequence). V was clipped by 5 bases and J by 6 bases; unmatched bases: 9. This CDR3 is built from 14 residues. The CDR3 DNA follows: TGTGCCAGCAGTAAAAGGGGGCGTGAACCTGAAGCTTTCTTT. This sequence encodes CASSKRGREPEAFF.

This clone was seen only a few times. The rearrangement links TRBV5-1 to TRBJ1-1, with no clear D. In germline, CDR1 is SGHRS, CDR2 YFSETQ. The CDR3 spans 14 residues. V was clipped by 1 base and J by 0 bases, with 7 bases between them. The DNA for the CDR3 is TGCGCCAGCAGCTTGTCAGTTATGAACACTGAAGCTTTCTTT. This encodes CASSLSVMNTEAFF.

V gene TRBV7-2 combines with J gene TRBJ2-2, with 10 bases aligning to TRBD2. CDR1 SGHTA and CDR2 FQGNSA come from the germline V gene. Germline trimming cut 1 base from V and 5 bases from J; bases unmatched to any gene: 10. The CDR3 spans 18 residues. The CDR3 DNA reads as TGTGCCAGCAGCTTAGTTCGAGCGGGGGGGCCAAGGACCGGGGAGCTGTTTTTT. Its protein is CASSLVRAGGPRTGELFF.

CDR3 sequence: CASSQDHRGGDTEAFF. The CDR3 DNA reads as TGTGCCAGCAGCCAAGATCACAGGGGCGGGGACACTGAAGCTTTCTTT. V is TRBV14 and J is TRBJ1-1, with 7 bases lining up with TRBD1. The CDR3 spans 16 residues. With 0 bases clipped from V and 3 bases from J, the junction kept 7 bases outside the gene matches. Per the germline V gene, CDR1 is SGHDN and CDR2 is FVKESK.

This chain links TRBV14 with TRBJ1-2, with 8 bases that match TRBD1. With V trimmed by 4 bases and J by 14 bases, 9 bases remained unmatched. The germline CDR1 and CDR2 sequences are SGHDN and FVKESK. The CDR3 loop spans 12 amino acids. In DNA, the CDR3 is TGTGCCAGCAGCCCGTCCGGGACAGGTCAAACCTTC. It yields the protein CASSPSGTGQTF.

This chain links TRBV5-4 with TRBJ2-1; 14 bases match TRBD2. From germline, CDR1 is SGHNT and CDR2 YYREEE (reference sequence). V was clipped by 4 bases and J by 4 bases; unmatched bases: 1. The CDR3 extends over 15 amino acids. CDR3 nucleotide sequence: TGTGCCAGCAGCGGACTAGCGGGGGGATACAATGAGCAGTTCTTC. Translation gives CASSGLAGGYNEQFF.

The genes are TRBV28 and TRBJ2-7; no clear D gene. The V end lost 5 bases, the J end lost 3 bases, and 14 bases lay between the germline ends. Germline V gene lookup returns CDR1 MDHEN and CDR2 SYDVKM. The CDR3 is made up of 14 amino acids. In DNA, the CDR3 is TGTGCCAGCAGTCCCCACTCCCCTAGCTACGAGCAGTACTTC. Protein product: CASSPHSPSYEQYF.

The rearrangement links TRBV5-1 to TRBJ2-5; 10 bases agree with TRBD1. CDR3 length: 13 residues. Germline V CDR1 and CDR2: SGHRS, YFSETQ. The junction had 6 bases not matched to a gene; V was cut back by 8 bases and J by 5 bases. The DNA for the CDR3 is TGCGCCAGTGACAGGGGGCTGGGGGAGACCCAGTACTTC. Residues: CASDRGLGETQYF.

The V call is TRBV15, the J call TRBJ2-1; 7 bases align to TRBD2. Germline CDR1 and CDR2: LNHNV and YYDKDF (reference sequence). Trimming cost V 10 bases and J 8 bases; bases outside gene matches: 14. The CDR3 extends over 14 amino acids. The chain's CDR3 is CASTRTGGLDEQFF. In DNA, the CDR3 is TGTGCCAGTACGAGGACCGGGGGGTTGGATGAGCAGTTCTTC.

The chain links TRBV14 to TRBJ1-2; 7 bases are shared with TRBD1. J gave up 3 bases and V 3 bases, and 4 bases lay outside the gene matches. The CDR3 runs to 14 residues. Germline CDR1 SGHDN, CDR2 FVKESK. The CDR3 coding sequence is TGTGCCAGCAGCCATTTCGGGACAGACTATGGCTACACCTTC. It is translated as CASSHFGTDYGYTF.

This chain links TRBV18 with TRBJ2-1; 14 bases line up with TRBD2. The CDR3 covers 18 residues. Germline CDR1 KGHSH, CDR2 LQKENI. The trim removed 3 bases at V and 3 bases at J, leaving 7 bases unmatched. In DNA, the CDR3 is TGTGCCAGCTCACCCGGGACTAGCGGGGGAGGGGTCTACAATGAGCAGTTCTTC. This translates into CASSPGTSGGGVYNEQFF.

This clone was counted once. J is TRBJ2-1 and V is TRBV5-4; D is ambiguous. V gave up 4 bases and J gave up 3 bases, with 14 bases separating them. This CDR3 spans 15 amino acids. Germline loops: CDR1 SGHNT, CDR2 YYREEE (reference sequence). This CDR3 is CASSPRHRVYNEQFF. CDR3 sequence (DNA): TGTGCCAGCAGCCCGAGGCATCGCGTCTACAATGAGCAGTTCTTC.

The V call is TRBV7-3, the J call TRBJ2-1; weak D call: TRBD1 (5 bases). CDR1 is SGHTA and CDR2 is FQGTGA in the germline V gene. V lost 0 bases and J 1 base, leaving 7 bases between the germline ends. This CDR3 is built from 15 residues. CDR3 region: CASSLTGESYNEQFF. The CDR3 DNA follows: TGTGCCAGCAGCTTAACAGGGGAATCCTACAATGAGCAGTTCTTC.

The CDR3 reads CASSLDEQYF. DNA for the CDR3: TGTGCCAGCAGCTTAGACGAGCAGTACTTC. The chain recombines TRBV7-9 with TRBJ2-5; D uncertain. The last part of the DNA fits TRBJ2-7 better; the J call may be wrong. The germline V gene has CDR1 SEHNR and CDR2 FQNEAQ (reference sequence). The CDR3 totals 10 residues.

The chain is built from TRBV6-1 and TRBJ2-1, with 11 bases matching TRBD2. CDR3 length: 15 amino acids. J was trimmed by 11 bases and V by 3 bases; bases with no gene match: 9. Germline CDR1 MNHNS, CDR2 SASEGT. In nucleotides, the CDR3 is TGTGCCAGCAGTGAGTTCACTAGCGGGGGCCAAAAGCAGTTCTTC. The encoded protein is CASSEFTSGGQKQFF.